What follows are 14 T cell receptor beta chains derived from one specimen sequenced in a study of CD8+ T cells in alopecia areata. After isolation, RNA underwent reverse transcription to generate cDNA as the sequencing template. Generated by immunoSEQ multiplex PCR, the TCRdb table keeps only in-frame clones and is missing some. The data hold around 50,000 clones, with 95% to 97% observed a single time. This specimen consisted of CD8+ T cells sorted from blood, obtained at week 0. The source of these receptors is a human donor with alopecia areata.

This clone has just one count. The chain uses TRBV7-9 and TRBJ2-1, with TRBD2 matching 12 bases. The CDR3 sequence is 16 residues long. Unmatched junction bases numbered 13, after V lost 3 bases and J lost 13 bases. The V gene's germline CDR1 is SEHNR and CDR2 FQNEAQ (reference sequence). The chain's CDR3 is CASSLGFTSGGPTQFF. The CDR3 DNA sequence: TGTGCCAGCAGCTTGGGGTTTACTAGCGGGGGGCCTACTCAGTTCTTC.

In DNA form, the CDR3 reads TGTGCCAGCAGCTCCCGACAGCAAGAGACCCAGTACTTC. Translated, it gives CASSSRQQETQYF. The rearrangement uses TRBV7-9 and TRBJ2-5, with D possibly TRBD1 on 5 matching bases. This CDR3 is built from 13 residues. Trimming removed 4 bases at V and 2 bases at J, with 8 bases between. Germline loops: CDR1 SEHNR, CDR2 FQNEAQ (reference sequence).

This chain connects TRBV19 to TRBJ1-5, with TRBD1 as a possible D gene (5 bases). V gave up 5 bases and J gave up 6 bases, with 11 bases separating them. This CDR3 region has 13 residues. The germline V gene encodes CDR1 LNHDA and CDR2 SQIVND (reference sequence). Here the CDR3 reads CASSAWDAQPQHF. The DNA of the CDR3 is TGTGCCAGTAGTGCATGGGACGCTCAGCCCCAGCATTTT.

The chain combines TRBV2 with TRBJ2-1, with 9 positions matching TRBD2. This CDR3 region has 14 residues. The trim removed 3 bases at V and 8 bases at J, leaving 5 bases unmatched. CDR1 is SNHLY and CDR2 is FYNNEI in the germline V gene. CDR3 protein: CASSDLAGTDEQFF. The CDR3 DNA sequence: TGTGCCAGCAGTGATCTAGCGGGGACCGATGAGCAGTTCTTC. Based on the CDR3 plus reference TRBV2 and TRBJ2-1, the full variable domain is EPEVTQTPSHQVTQMGQEVILRCVPISNHLYFYWYRQILGQKVEFLVSFYNNEISEKSEIFDDQFSVERPDGSNFTLKIRSTKLEDSAMYFCASSDLAGTDEQFFGPGTRLTVL.

The rearrangement joins TRBV4-1 to TRBJ2-3; no firm D call. Germline V gene lookup returns CDR1 MGHRA and CDR2 YSYEKL. The ends were cut back, 3 bases at V and 2 bases at J, with 6 bases in the middle. This CDR3 has 13 residues. The CDR3 protein is CASSHRFTDTQYF. CDR3 bases: TGCGCCAGCAGCCACAGATTCACAGATACGCAGTATTTT.

This chain uses TRBV7-6 with TRBJ1-1; D is possibly TRBD1 (5 bases). Trimming cost V 2 bases and J 7 bases, with 14 bases left between them. Germline CDR1 is SGHVS and CDR2 is FNYEAQ. The CDR3 runs 14 residues. The DNA of the CDR3 is TGTGCCAGCAGCTTACAGGTCGGAGGGGATGAAGCTTTCTTT. Its protein is CASSLQVGGDEAFF.

This chain links TRBV19 with TRBJ2-6; 7 bases are shared with TRBD1. The CDR3 has 17 residues. The germline gives CDR1 LNHDA, CDR2 SQIVND (reference sequence). The V gene end was trimmed by 6 bases and the J gene end by 0 bases; junction bases not matched to a gene: 8. CDR3 region: CASRNRDRSSGANVLTF. The CDR3 region has the DNA TGTGCCAGTAGGAACCGGGACAGAAGCTCTGGGGCCAACGTCCTGACTTTC.

This rearrangement joins TRBV19 to TRBJ1-2; no reliable D call. Germline V gives CDR1 LNHDA, CDR2 SQIVND (reference sequence). The V end was cut by 0 bases, the J end by 4 bases, with 12 bases between. The CDR3 runs 15 residues. Written as DNA, the CDR3 is TGTGCCAGTAGTATAGATCTGGGAACCTTCTATGGCTACACCTTC. It specifies CASSIDLGTFYGYTF.

This chain connects TRBV29-1 to TRBJ2-1, with a possible D match to TRBD1 (6 bases). The CDR3 extends over 11 amino acids. V lost 3 bases to trimming and J lost 10 bases, with 10 bases between them. Per the germline V gene, CDR1 is SQVTM and CDR2 is ANQGSEA. The CDR3 sequence: CSVDRGWEQFF. The CDR3 DNA reads TGCAGCGTTGACAGGGGATGGGAGCAGTTCTTC.

The rearrangement uses TRBV15 and TRBJ1-6, with a weak D call TRBD1 (5 bases). Germline V gene sequence: CDR1 LNHNV, CDR2 YYDKDF (reference sequence). This CDR3 spans 17 amino acids. V dropped 0 bases and J dropped 7 bases, with 16 bases sitting between them. The CDR3 nucleotides read TGTGCCACCAGCAGAGATAAGGCAGGGCTAAGCAATTCACCCCTCCACTTT. Translating gives CATSRDKAGLSNSPLHF.

The chain combines TRBV29-1 with TRBJ2-7; TRBD1 matches 8 bases. The CDR3 consists of 15 residues. Germline trimming cut 0 bases from V and 3 bases from J; bases unmatched to any gene: 7. The germline V gene encodes CDR1 SQVTM and CDR2 ANQGSEA. CDR3 protein: CSVEDAQGASYEQYF. The CDR3 nucleotides are TGCAGCGTTGAAGATGCGCAGGGGGCCAGCTACGAGCAGTACTTC.

This chain connects TRBV6-1 to TRBJ1-2, with D tentatively TRBD1 (5 bases). There are 12 residues in the CDR3. Germline loops: CDR1 MNHNS, CDR2 SASEGT. The CDR3 coding sequence is TGTGCGGCTGGGGGATACGGGTATGGCTACACCTTC. It codes for CAAGGYGYGYTF.

With regard to this clone: Other DNA sequences of this sample code for an identical CDR3. The chain joins TRBV4-3 to TRBJ2-5; D is perhaps TRBD2 (6 bases). Germline CDR1 reads LGHNA; CDR2 reads YSLEER. V lost 5 bases and J 2 bases, leaving 18 bases between the germline ends. The CDR3 covers 16 residues. The CDR3 region has the DNA TGCGCCAGCAGCTTCGAGATGGGGGGACCTCAAGAGACCCAGTACTTC. As protein: CASSFEMGGPQETQYF.

The chain uses TRBV23-1 and TRBJ1-2, with 10 positions matching TRBD1. TRBV23-1 is an ORF, with its function uncertain. This CDR3 has 14 residues. The ends lost 3 bases at V and 2 bases at J; junction bases unmatched: 0. The CDR3: CASSQGQGNYGYTF. The CDR3 region has the DNA TGCGCCAGCAGTCAGGGACAGGGGAACTATGGCTACACCTTC.